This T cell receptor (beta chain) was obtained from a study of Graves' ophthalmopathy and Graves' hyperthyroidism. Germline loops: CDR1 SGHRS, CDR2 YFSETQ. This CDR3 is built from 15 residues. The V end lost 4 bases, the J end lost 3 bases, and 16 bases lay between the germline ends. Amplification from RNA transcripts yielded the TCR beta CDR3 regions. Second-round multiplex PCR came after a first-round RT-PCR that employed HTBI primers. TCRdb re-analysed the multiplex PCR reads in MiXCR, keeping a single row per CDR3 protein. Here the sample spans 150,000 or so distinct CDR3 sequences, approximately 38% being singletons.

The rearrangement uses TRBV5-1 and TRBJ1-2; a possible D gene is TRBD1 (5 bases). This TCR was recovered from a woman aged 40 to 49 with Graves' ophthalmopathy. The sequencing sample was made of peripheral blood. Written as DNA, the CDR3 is TGCGCCAGCAGCCCCCTAACGGGGGGGGACTATGGCTACACCTTC. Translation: CASSPLTGGDYGYTF.